Described below is a single T cell receptor (beta chain) sequence and its context. Its antigen remains unidentified. These data come from a study of T cell responses to AZD1222 COVID-19 vaccine. V shed 6 bases, J shed 4 bases, and the junction held 2 bases outside the gene matches. The CDR3 loop spans 13 amino acids. From germline, CDR1 is MNHEY and CDR2 SVGEGT. Repertoires were generated with immunoSEQ multiplex PCR, while TCRdb's copy carries only in-frame clones and drops some. The table records fewer than 120,000 clones, approximately 90% of them present only once. The study, taken as a whole, reports: Only five to seven AZD1222 recipients were seropositive at baseline. Repertoires were sampled only after the peak T cell response. Spike-specific TCR breadth and depth were elevated following two AZD1222 doses. Unmutated variant regions are reportedly the target of nearly half of TCRs that are spike-specific.

The specimen was peripheral blood, collected 28 days after the second AZD1222 dose. This chain uses TRBV6-2 or TRBV6-3 with TRBJ2-2, with TRBD2 matching 7 bases. This TCR was recovered from an adult who received the AZD1222 COVID-19 vaccine. CDR3 protein: CASSAGVTGELFF. In DNA, the CDR3 is TGTGCCAGCAGCGCGGGAGTCACCGGGGAGCTGTTTTTT.